These 30 T cell receptor beta chains share one sample of origin, sequenced in a study of tissue T cells after allogeneic stem cell transplantation. TCRdb keeps only in-frame clones here, not all; method: immunoSEQ multiplex PCR. Of about 50,000 clones in the sample, roughly 75% were seen once. Material: sorted cells pooled from one or two spleens. These receptors originate from a pool of C57BL/6 mice in good health.

Of note for this clone: The gene names given are mouse names. CDR3 sequence reads: CASSFDRGLNTGQLYF. CDR3 bases read: TGTGCCAGCAGCTTCGACAGGGGCCTAAACACCGGGCAGCTCTAC. The chain carries TRBV3 and TRBJ2-2; 8 nucleotides agree with TRBD1. Sequencing ends 1 residue short of the CDR3 end; the germline J gene provides the rest. This CDR3 spans 16 amino acids. J lost 1 base, V lost 3 bases, and 4 bases had no gene match. In germline, CDR1 is SNHLY, CDR2 FYNGKV (reference sequence).

Comment on this clone: Mouse gene names apply. The read ends 1 residue shy of where the CDR3 ends; the end is completed using the germline J gene. The chain uses TRBV13-3 and TRBJ1-6; D is ambiguous. TRBJ1-6 is an ORF for which the function is uncertain. V was clipped by 3 bases and J by 7 bases, with 8 bases between them. Germline V gives CDR1 NNHDY, CDR2 SYVADS. This CDR3 has 13 residues. The CDR3 here is CASSGNENSPLYF. The part of the CDR3 DNA that was read is TGTGCCAGCAGTGGGAATGAGAATTCGCCCCTCTAC.

Comment on this clone: The gene symbols are mouse symbols. The read stops 1 residue short of the end of the CDR3; the missing end is completed from the germline J gene. The chain links TRBV13-2 to TRBJ2-4; TRBD1 is a possible D gene (6 bases). Deletions cut 3 bases from V and 1 base from J, with 6 bases between. Germline V gene sequence: CDR1 NNHNN, CDR2 SYGAGS (reference sequence). The CDR3 runs 13 residues. CDR3 DNA (partial): TGTGCCAGCGGTGGACAGGGTCAAAACACCTTGTAC. Its protein is CASGGQGQNTLY. The entire CDR3 reads CASGGQGQNTLYF.

As to this clone: Genes and germline come from the mouse. The CDR3 is cut off 1 residue early in the read; its end comes from the germline J gene. This chain links TRBV24 with TRBJ2-1, with 8 nucleotides matching TRBD1. Germline V gene sequence: CDR1 KGHTA, CDR2 FRNEEI. The CDR3 loop spans 14 amino acids. Germline trimming cut 6 bases from V and 1 base from J; bases unmatched to any gene: 2. The CDR3 loop reads CASSRDRNYAEQFF. CDR3 DNA (partial): TGTGCCAGCAGCCGGGACAGGAACTATGCTGAGCAGTTC.

A word on this clone: Gene and germline names: mouse. The read ends 1 residue shy of where the CDR3 ends; the end is completed using the germline J gene. The chain combines TRBV13-2 with TRBJ2-1, with TRBD2 matching 7 bases. CDR1 is NNHNN, CDR2 SYGAGS, per germline (reference sequence). The trim removed 0 bases at V and 5 bases at J, leaving 2 bases unmatched. This CDR3 spans 14 amino acids. CDR3 region: CASGDVLGDAEQFF. The covered CDR3 bases are TGTGCCAGCGGTGATGTGCTGGGGGATGCTGAGCAGTTC.

Remarks on this clone: Mouse gene names and germline throughout. The CDR3 end is not reached by the read, which stops 1 residue before it; the germline J gene fills it in. The gene calls are TRBV1 and TRBJ2-7; 13 bases are shared with TRBD2. CDR3 length: 14 residues. Unmatched junction bases numbered 1, after V lost 3 bases and J lost 5 bases. Germline loops: CDR1 NSQYPW, CDR2 LRSPGD (reference sequence). The CDR3 spells CTCSAGLGGHEQYF. The DNA read from the CDR3 is TGCACCTGCAGTGCCGGACTGGGGGGGCATGAACAGTAC.

Regarding this clone: Gene labels here are mouse ones. The DNA ends 1 residue before the CDR3 does, and the rest of the CDR3 is filled in from the germline J gene. This chain uses TRBV29 with TRBJ1-4, with D possibly matching TRBD1 (5 bases). V was cut by 4 bases and J by 0 bases, with 12 bases left in between. The CDR3 contains 16 residues. Germline V gene lookup returns CDR1 MSHET and CDR2 SYDVDS. The DNA read from the CDR3 is TGTGCTAGCAGTTCCGGGACGGGAATTTCCAACGAAAGATTATTT. Its protein product is CASSSGTGISNERLF. The CDR3 in its entirety is CASSSGTGISNERLFF.

About this clone itself: Gene names are mouse gene names. The read falls 1 residue short of the CDR3 end, and the missing part is taken from the germline J gene. The chain couples TRBV13-2 to TRBJ2-5; 11 bases fit TRBD2. With V trimmed by 3 bases and J by 1 base, 7 bases remained unmatched. The CDR3 has 17 amino acids. Germline V gene data show CDR1 as NNHNN and CDR2 as SYGAGS (reference sequence). The CDR3 spells CASGAPRTGGHQDTQYF. The sequenced part of the CDR3 DNA is TGTGCCAGCGGTGCCCCCCGGACTGGGGGGCACCAAGACACCCAGTAC.

On this clone itself: Genes and germline come from the mouse. With the read ending 1 residue before the CDR3 end, the germline J gene is used to fill in that end. The identical CDR3 is also encoded by other nucleotide sequences in the sample. This chain joins TRBV2 and TRBJ2-5; D perhaps matches TRBD2 (6 bases). V was shortened by 0 bases and J by 3 bases, with 7 bases between the two germline ends. This CDR3 comprises 14 residues. Looked up from germline, CDR1 is LGHNA and CDR2 is YSYQKL. The CDR3 loop reads CASSQDTGQDTQYF. The CDR3 DNA, read in part, is TGTGCCAGCAGCCAAGATACTGGGCAAGACACCCAGTAC.

A word on this clone: Gene names are the mouse ones. The read halts 1 residue ahead of the CDR3 end, with the missing end drawn from the germline J gene. The chain joins TRBV20 to TRBJ2-1; a weak D match, TRBD2 (7 bases). The CDR3 is made up of 13 amino acids. CDR1 is GFQATS and CDR2 is STVNSAI in the germline V gene. The sequenced CDR3 bases are TGTGGCCAGGGGCGGGGGGGCTATGCTGAGCAGTTC. It yields the protein CGQGRGGYAEQF. The full CDR3 sequence reads CGQGRGGYAEQFF.

On this clone: Gene names and germline refer to mouse. The read terminates 1 residue ahead of where the CDR3 ends, so the germline J gene completes it. The chain employs TRBV13-2 and TRBJ2-2; 7 bases match TRBD1. The J segment lost 1 base and the V segment lost 6 bases, leaving 3 bases of the junction unmatched. Looked up from germline, CDR1 is NNHNN and CDR2 is SYGAGS (reference sequence). There are 14 residues in the CDR3. The CDR3 reads CASVGTENTGQLYF. The sequenced CDR3 bases are TGTGCCAGCGTCGGGACAGAAAACACCGGGCAGCTCTAC.

Notes on this clone: Gene names refer to mouse genes. The sequenced CDR3 bases are TGTGCCAGCAGCTTAGTAGGACAGGCTCCGCTT. Residues: CASSLVGQAPL. The full CDR3 sequence reads CASSLVGQAPLF. This rearrangement joins TRBV3 to TRBJ1-5, with D unresolved. The missing CDR3 end, 1 residue past where the read stops, is filled in from the germline J gene. Germline V gene data show CDR1 as SNHLY and CDR2 as FYNGKV (reference sequence). V lost 1 base to trimming and J lost 7 bases, with 5 bases between them. The CDR3 contains 12 residues.

On this clone itself: Genes and germline are mouse. The CDR3 end lies 1 residue beyond the end of the read and is filled in from the germline J gene. V gene TRBV15 combines with J gene TRBJ2-4; D is possibly TRBD1 (5 bases). The CDR3 is made up of 12 amino acids. Trimming removed 3 bases from V and 4 bases from J, with 5 bases in between. CDR1 SGHND and CDR2 FRSKSL come from the germline V gene. This CDR3 reads CASSLTENTLYF. The DNA read from the CDR3 is TGTGCCAGCAGTTTGACAGAAAACACCTTGTAC. The full variable domain, completed using reference TRBV15 and TRBJ2-4, is DAGVTQTPRHEVAEKGQTIILKCEPVSGHNDLFWYRQTKIQGLELLSYFRSKSLMEDGGAFKDRFKAEMLNSSFSTLKIQPTEPKDSAVYLCASSLTENTLYFGAGTRLSVL.

On this clone: The listed genes are named as in mouse. The DNA ends 1 residue before the CDR3 does, and the rest of the CDR3 is filled in from the germline J gene. The rearrangement uses TRBV13-3 and TRBJ2-7; no reliable D call. The length of the CDR3 is 10 residues. Looked up from germline, CDR1 is NNHDY and CDR2 is SYVADS. Trimming left V 5 bases short and J 2 bases short, with 2 bases between. The sequenced CDR3 bases are TGTGCCAGCAGCGCCTATGAACAGTAC. Translation: CASSAYEQY. The complete CDR3 protein is CASSAYEQYF.

Concerning this clone itself: Germline and genes: mouse. The CDR3 end falls 1 residue outside the read, so it is completed with the germline J gene. The chain recombines TRBV13-3 with TRBJ1-4; possibly TRBD1 for D (6 bases). This CDR3 has 14 amino acids. V lost 1 base and J lost 7, with 11 bases in between. CDR1 is NNHDY, CDR2 SYVADS, per germline. The chain's CDR3 is CASSDWGQGERLFF. The part of the CDR3 DNA that was read is TGTGCCAGCAGTGATTGGGGGCAGGGCGAAAGATTATTT.

Worth noting for this clone: Gene names are mouse gene names. The missing CDR3 end, 1 residue past where the read stops, is filled in from the germline J gene. The rearrangement joins TRBV14 to TRBJ2-7; 8 nucleotides agree with TRBD2. CDR3 length: 16 residues. V shed 5 bases, J shed 0 bases, and the junction held 10 bases outside the gene matches. Germline CDR1 SGHDT, CDR2 FRDEAV. CDR3 in amino acids: CASRLHWGKDSYEQYF. Partial CDR3 DNA: TGTGCCAGCAGACTTCACTGGGGGAAGGACTCCTATGAACAGTAC.

As to this clone: Each gene name is a mouse one. The sequence runs out 1 residue before the end of the CDR3; the remainder is reconstructed from the germline J gene. This sample includes further DNA sequences coding for the same CDR3. The genes are TRBV13-1 and TRBJ2-7; D gene uncertain. This CDR3 has 11 residues. V dropped 2 bases and J dropped 3 bases, with 3 bases sitting between them. Per the germline V gene, CDR1 is NSHNY and CDR2 is SYGAGN. The CDR3 sequence is CASSDIYEQYF. CDR3 DNA (partial): TGTGCCAGCAGTGACATCTATGAACAGTAC.

For this clone: Mouse names are used for the genes. The CDR3 goes on 1 residue after the read ends, and that part is filled in from the germline J gene. This chain links TRBV13-1 with TRBJ2-3, with D unclear. V was pared by 3 bases and J by 1 base, with 9 bases between. CDR3 length: 14 residues. The V gene's germline CDR1 is NSHNY and CDR2 SYGAGN. CDR3 DNA (partial): TGTGCCAGCAGTGGAGGGTGGGGTGCAGAAACGCTGTAT. Translated: CASSGGWGAETLY. The full CDR3 is CASSGGWGAETLYF.

Notes on this clone: All gene names here are mouse names. The read falls 1 residue short of the CDR3 end, and the missing part is taken from the germline J gene. This sample includes further DNA sequences coding for the same CDR3. The rearrangement uses TRBV31 and TRBJ1-2; D not certain. The V end was cut by 0 bases, the J end by 1 base, with 6 bases between. From germline, CDR1 is GKSSPN and CDR2 SITVG. The CDR3 consists of 13 residues. The CDR3 bases that were read are TGTGCCTGGAGTCTGAACAGAAACTCCGACTACACC. Translating it yields CAWSLNRNSDYT. The entire CDR3 protein reads CAWSLNRNSDYTF.

Details on this clone: Each gene name is a mouse one. Read data end 1 residue before the CDR3 end; the end is taken from the germline J gene. The chain employs TRBV14 and TRBJ2-7; D remains ambiguous. V lost 6 bases to trimming and J lost 3 bases, with 7 bases between them. The CDR3 runs 11 residues. CDR1 is SGHDT, CDR2 FRDEAV, per germline. The sequenced CDR3 bases are TGTGCCAGCACCGACAACTATGAACAGTAC. Its translation: CASTDNYEQY. In full, the CDR3 is CASTDNYEQYF.

This clone was counted between two and nine times. Genes and germline are mouse. With the read ending 1 residue before the CDR3 end, the germline J gene is used to fill in that end. The chain employs TRBV2 and TRBJ1-2, with 7 bases lining up with TRBD1. Germline lookup yields CDR1 LGHNA and CDR2 YSYQKL. J was trimmed by 0 bases and V by 4 bases; bases with no gene match: 2. This CDR3 has 14 residues. The CDR3 bases that were read are TGTGCCAGCAGCCTGGGACAGTCAAACTCCGACTACACC. Translation gives CASSLGQSNSDYT. In full, the CDR3 is CASSLGQSNSDYTF.

Points on this clone: Genes here carry mouse names. The read ends 1 residue shy of where the CDR3 ends; the end is completed using the germline J gene. J is TRBJ2-2 and V is TRBV4; 7 nucleotides agree with TRBD2. CDR1 and CDR2 from the germline V gene are LGHDT and YNNKQL (reference sequence). The CDR3 extends over 14 amino acids. Unmatched junction bases numbered 2, after V lost 3 bases and J lost 4 bases. The CDR3 loop reads CASSYRGGTGQLYF. The sequenced part of the CDR3 DNA is TGTGCCAGCAGCTATCGGGGGGGCACCGGGCAGCTCTAC.

As for this clone: The listed genes are named as in mouse. From the germline J gene comes the end of the CDR3, since the read stops 1 residue before it. The V gene is TRBV13-3, the J gene TRBJ2-1; 7 bases line up with TRBD1. V was clipped by 2 bases and J by 1 base; unmatched bases: 0. Germline assignment: CDR1 NNHDY and CDR2 SYVADS. This CDR3 contains 14 residues. CDR3 bases read: TGTGCCAGCAGTGACAGGGGGAACTATGCTGAGCAGTTC. Amino acid sequence: CASSDRGNYAEQF. The full CDR3 reads CASSDRGNYAEQFF.

Note on this clone: The gene names given are mouse names. Sequencing ends 1 residue short of the CDR3 end; the germline J gene provides the rest. The chain combines TRBV2 with TRBJ1-5, with D maybe TRBD1 (5 bases). V dropped 1 base and J dropped 0 bases, with 7 bases sitting between them. The CDR3 spans 15 residues. Germline V CDR1 and CDR2: LGHNA, YSYQKL. Incomplete CDR3 DNA: TGTGCCAGCAGCCAAGGGGGGGATAACAACCAGGCTCCGCTT. This sequence encodes CASSQGGDNNQAPL. The CDR3 in its entirety is CASSQGGDNNQAPLF.

Of note for this clone: The gene names here belong to mouse. Read coverage stops 1 residue before the CDR3 terminus; the germline J gene supplies the remainder. This chain links TRBV13-2 with TRBJ2-5; 10 nucleotides match TRBD2. Trimming cost V 2 bases and J 1 base; bases outside gene matches: 4. The CDR3 sequence is 16 residues long. Germline CDR1 is NNHNN and CDR2 is SYGAGS (reference sequence). This chain's CDR3 is CASGEEDWGYQDTQYF. The CDR3 DNA, read in part, is TGTGCCAGCGGTGAAGAGGACTGGGGGTACCAAGACACCCAGTAC.

To note about this clone: Mouse gene names and germline throughout. The observed sequence ends 1 residue before the CDR3 terminus, with the missing tail filled in from the germline J gene. The gene calls are TRBV16 and TRBJ2-7, with 7 bases that match TRBD2. The germline gives CDR1 SGHSA, CDR2 FRNQAP. Losses at the gene ends were 0 bases for V and 1 base for J; bases not matched to a gene: 3. The CDR3 is 15 amino acids. CDR3 sequence: CASSLDTWGSYEQYF. Incomplete CDR3 DNA: TGTGCAAGCAGCTTAGATACCTGGGGGTCCTATGAACAGTAC.

Of note for this clone: Gene names are mouse gene names. From the germline J gene comes the end of the CDR3, since the read stops 1 residue before it. The chain uses TRBV19 and TRBJ1-4; TRBD1 aligns across 7 bases. The CDR3 contains 15 residues. Trimming removed 3 bases from V and 4 bases from J; junction bases left unmatched: 6. The V gene's germline CDR1 is FNHDT and CDR2 SITEND (reference sequence). The CDR3 reads CASSTTGARNERLFF. Partial CDR3 DNA: TGTGCCAGCAGTACAACAGGGGCCCGCAACGAAAGATTATTT.

Details on this clone: The genes are named according to mouse. This chain's CDR3 is CAWSLYRANSDYTF. The CDR3 DNA, read in part, is TGTGCCTGGAGTCTATACAGGGCAAACTCCGACTACACC. V usage is TRBV31 and J usage is TRBJ1-2, with D possibly TRBD1 on 6 matching bases. The CDR3 is cut off 1 residue early in the read; its end comes from the germline J gene. Germline assignment: CDR1 GKSSPN and CDR2 SITVG. V lost 0 bases to trimming and J lost 0 bases, with 8 bases between them. This CDR3 comprises 14 residues. Full variable domain (rest looked up from reference TRBV31 and TRBJ1-2): AQTIHQWPVAEIKAVGSPLSLGCTIKGKSSPNLYWYWQATGGTLQQLFYSITVGQVESVVQLNLSASRPKDDQFILSTEKLLLSHSGFYLCAWSLYRANSDYTFGSGTRLLVI.

About this clone: The genes are named according to mouse. The sequenced fragment ends 1 residue before the CDR3 boundary, so the rest is inferred from the germline J gene. The J gene is TRBJ1-2, the V gene TRBV2; D possibly corresponds to TRBD1 (5 bases). The germline gives CDR1 LGHNA, CDR2 YSYQKL. Deletions cut 0 bases from V and 0 bases from J, with 8 bases between. This CDR3 has 15 amino acids. Incomplete CDR3 DNA: TGTGCCAGCAGCCAAGATCCGACAGCAAACTCCGACTACACC. Protein sequence: CASSQDPTANSDYT. The whole CDR3 sequence is CASSQDPTANSDYTF.

In this sample, this clone turned up once. Genes and germline come from the mouse. Read data end 1 residue before the CDR3 end; the end is taken from the germline J gene. The chain employs TRBV2 and TRBJ2-3; no clear D gene. The CDR3 has 10 amino acids. Per germline, CDR1 LGHNA and CDR2 YSYQKL. The germline V and J ends were trimmed by 2 bases and 7 bases, with 1 base remaining between them. The sequenced part of the CDR3 DNA is TGTGCCAGCAGCCAAAAAACGCTGTAT. Translation gives CASSQKTLY. The entire CDR3 reads CASSQKTLYF.